Below are 9 T cell receptor beta chains sequenced from a single sample in a study of T-cell reconstitution after alpha-beta-depleted transplantation in children. Construction of the TCRbeta library involved unique molecular identifiers. One entry per CDR3 protein, called by TCRdb with MiXCR from the PCR reads. The sample holds under 850,000 distinct CDR3 sequences; around 13% are singletons and the top ten take 0.79%. Source: PBMCs, taken before TCRalphabeta/CD19-depleted stem cell transplant. All receptors come from a girl aged 2 to 10 with congenital amegakaryocytic thrombocytopenia, due to receive a stem cell transplant.

Comment on this clonotype: A much larger clone differs from this one at a single base, so this may be a read error. This rearrangement joins TRBV5-1 to TRBJ2-7; D is possibly TRBD1 or TRBD2 (5 bases each). This CDR3 comprises 14 residues. Per the germline V gene, CDR1 is SGHRS and CDR2 is YFSETQ. DNA for the CDR3: TGCGCCAGCAGCTCGTGGGACCGAGCCTACGAGCAGTCCTTC. Its translation is CASSSWDRAYEQSF.

The V call is TRBV4-1, the J call TRBJ1-5; D is unclear. Trimming pared 0 bases from V and 1 base from J, leaving 10 bases between. This CDR3 contains 16 residues. Germline V lookup: CDR1 MGHRA, CDR2 YSYEKL. CDR3 loop: CASSQDTGWSNQPQHF. DNA for the CDR3: TGCGCCAGCAGCCAAGATACCGGGTGGAGCAATCAGCCCCAGCATTTT.

This clonotype was seen at least ten times. This chain connects TRBV29-1 to TRBJ2-5; 12 bases are a match to TRBD2. V lost 4 bases and J lost 5; bases outside the gene matches: 8. From germline, CDR1 is SQVTM and CDR2 ANQGSEA. This CDR3 has 15 residues. The CDR3 region is CSVVLLAGGGETQYF. CDR3 sequence (DNA): TGCAGCGTTGTACTTCTAGCGGGAGGGGGTGAGACCCAGTACTTC.

This clonotype was recorded at least ten times. The chain combines TRBV12-3 or TRBV12-4 with TRBJ2-3, with D unclear. Trimming removed 7 bases at V and 6 bases at J, with 11 bases between. The CDR3 runs 12 residues. The CDR3 DNA sequence: TGTGCCAGCACCCAAACCTCCGATACGCAGTATTTT. Encoded protein: CASTQTSDTQYF.

Ten or more counts support this clonotype. The chain carries TRBV5-1 and TRBJ2-7, with D perhaps TRBD1 (6 bases). Per germline, CDR1 SGHRS and CDR2 YFSETQ. V was clipped by 0 bases and J by 3 bases, with 13 bases between them. The CDR3 runs 15 residues. The CDR3 is CASSLATGFGYEQYF. The CDR3 coding sequence is TGCGCCAGCAGCTTGGCGACAGGCTTCGGCTACGAGCAGTACTTC.

V usage is TRBV12-3 or TRBV12-4 and J usage is TRBJ2-4; D may correspond to TRBD1 or TRBD2 (6 bases each). V was pared by 6 bases and J by 5 bases, with 17 bases between. This CDR3 contains 15 residues. This CDR3 reads CASSTRWGAENIQYF. In DNA, the CDR3 is TGTGCCAGCAGCACCCGCTGGGGGGCCGAAAACATTCAGTACTTC.

In nucleotides, the CDR3 is TGTGCCAGTGGACGGGCCTACGAGCAGTACTTC. It translates to CASGRAYEQYF. The chain is built from TRBV12-3 or TRBV12-4 and TRBJ2-7; no clear D gene. Deletions cut 9 bases from V and 2 bases from J, with 8 bases between. This CDR3 is 11 amino acids long.

This clonotype was picked up many times. This chain uses TRBV20-1 with TRBJ2-1; D gene unclear. The germline V and J ends were trimmed by 5 bases and 3 bases, with 5 bases remaining between them. The V gene's germline CDR1 is DFQATT and CDR2 SNEGSKA (reference sequence). The CDR3 totals 11 residues. The chain's CDR3 is CSAPLYNEQFF. The CDR3 nucleotides are TGCAGTGCTCCACTCTACAATGAGCAGTTCTTC.

This clonotype was counted at least ten times. The rearrangement joins TRBV30 to TRBJ2-1; 8 bases line up with TRBD2. Trimming at V came to 3 bases and at J to 8 bases, leaving 9 bases not matched to a gene. Germline CDR1 GTSNPN, CDR2 SVGIG (reference sequence). The CDR3 runs 14 residues. CDR3 region: CAWSVRRTSYEQFF. Written as DNA, the CDR3 is TGTGCCTGGAGCGTTCGCCGGACTAGCTATGAGCAGTTCTTC.